These T cell receptor beta chains were read from a single sample in a study of blood T cell repertoires in COVID-19. Measured with immunoSEQ multiplex PCR; TCRdb has only the in-frame clones, and not every one. Among around 200,000 clones listed, roughly 89% were seen once. Sequencing was carried out using peripheral blood. Receptors were obtained from a man aged 55 to 70 who had recovered from COVID-19. Each CDR3 is given without its conserved first and last residue.

V gene | CDR3 protein
TRBV11-2 | ASSQENRGNREQY
TRBV7-2 | ASSRTSGGAVSGANVLT
TRBV5-4 | ASSLAQGNEQY
TRBV7-3 | ASSQGGLNTEAF
TRBV18 | ASSPLDWHGGYT
TRBV4-1 | ASSQWGRGDLQTQY
TRBV10-3 | AISGTDLSYEQY
TRBV5-1 | ASSTTGAADEKLF
TRBV30 | AWSAGVVSGNTIY
TRBV18 | ASESGLNTEAF
TRBV6-2/TRBV6-3 | ASSYRGGANIQY
TRBV25-1 | ASGEGRLAGSSTDTQY
TRBV27 | ASRPMRQGKKYQPQH
TRBV5-1 | ASSTPVGTEAF
TRBV5-4 | ASSRPGNYGYT
TRBV15 | ATAVNGNQPQH